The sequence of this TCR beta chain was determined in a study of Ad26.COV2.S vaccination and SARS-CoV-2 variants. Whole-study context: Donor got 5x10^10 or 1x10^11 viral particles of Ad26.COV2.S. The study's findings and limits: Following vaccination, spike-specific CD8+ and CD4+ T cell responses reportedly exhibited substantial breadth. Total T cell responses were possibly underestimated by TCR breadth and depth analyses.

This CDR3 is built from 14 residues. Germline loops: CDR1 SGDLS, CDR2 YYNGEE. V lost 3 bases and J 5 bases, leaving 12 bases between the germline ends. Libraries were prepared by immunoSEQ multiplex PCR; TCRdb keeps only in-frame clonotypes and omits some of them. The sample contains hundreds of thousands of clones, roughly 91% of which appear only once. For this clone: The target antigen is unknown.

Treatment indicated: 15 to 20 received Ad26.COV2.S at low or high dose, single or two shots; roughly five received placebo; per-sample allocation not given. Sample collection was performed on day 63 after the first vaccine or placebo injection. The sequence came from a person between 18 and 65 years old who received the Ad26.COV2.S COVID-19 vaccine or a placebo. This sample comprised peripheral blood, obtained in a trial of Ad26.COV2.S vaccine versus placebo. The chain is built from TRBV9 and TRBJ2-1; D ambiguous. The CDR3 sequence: CASSASLPDNEQFF. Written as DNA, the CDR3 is TGTGCCAGCAGCGCCAGCCTCCCCGACAATGAGCAGTTCTTC.